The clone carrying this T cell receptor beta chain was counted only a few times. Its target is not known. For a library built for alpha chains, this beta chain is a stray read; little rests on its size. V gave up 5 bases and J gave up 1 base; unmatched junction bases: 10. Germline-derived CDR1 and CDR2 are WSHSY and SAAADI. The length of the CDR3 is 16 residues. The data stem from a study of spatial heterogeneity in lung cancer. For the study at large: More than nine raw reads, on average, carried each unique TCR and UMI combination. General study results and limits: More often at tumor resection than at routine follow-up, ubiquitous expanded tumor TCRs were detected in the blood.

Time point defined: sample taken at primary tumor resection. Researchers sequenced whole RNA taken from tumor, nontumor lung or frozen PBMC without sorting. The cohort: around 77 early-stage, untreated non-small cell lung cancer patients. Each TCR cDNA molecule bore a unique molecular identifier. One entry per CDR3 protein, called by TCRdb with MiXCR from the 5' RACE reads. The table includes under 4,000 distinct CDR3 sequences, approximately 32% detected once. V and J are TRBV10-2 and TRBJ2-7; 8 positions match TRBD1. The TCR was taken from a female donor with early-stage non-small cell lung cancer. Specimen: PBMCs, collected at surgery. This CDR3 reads CASSRSGQDGSYEQYF. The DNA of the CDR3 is TGCGCCAGCAGTCGGTCGGGACAGGACGGGTCCTACGAGCAGTACTTC.